This record covers a single T cell receptor beta chain. The target antigen is unknown. Other DNA sequences from this sample encode an identical CDR3 as well. The data were taken from a study of CD8+ T cells in alopecia areata. Regarding the study as a whole: Expanded CD8+ clones among the top 100, and scalp clonality, were significantly decreased by tofacitinib.

Germline V gene sequence: CDR1 MNHEY, CDR2 SVGAGI. This CDR3 region has 11 residues. With 2 bases removed from V and 3 bases from J, the gap between germline ends came to 2 bases. The sample's treatment: oral pan-JAK inhibitor, 5-10 mg twice daily. Alopecia areata patients provided lesional scalp punch biopsies and peripheral blood. Once RNA had been extracted, it was reverse transcribed into cDNA to act as the sequencing template. Here immunoSEQ multiplex PCR was the method, and the copy in TCRdb shows in-frame clones only, minus some. The table lists about 270,000 clones, about 62% of them singletons, with more than 0.85% in the top ten.

Sequenced material: CD4+ T cells sorted from blood, taken around week 54, from a patient treated with tofacitinib. V gene TRBV6-5 combines with J gene TRBJ2-7; D gene unclear. This clonotype was sampled from a human donor with alopecia areata. For the CDR3, the DNA is TGTGCCAGCAGTTACCTCTACGAGCAGTACTTC. It yields the protein CASSYLYEQYF.